This paragraph reports one T cell receptor (beta chain). Under the authors' procedure: Reference gene primers were amplified, and this amplification served to estimate nucleated cell counts. TCRdb's copy holds only in-frame clones and misses some; the assay was immunoSEQ multiplex PCR. That table furnishes V, J and clone size, whereas the DNA furnished D and trimming. The sample has 110,000 or so clones, about 80% seen once. This sample is part of a study of blood T cell repertoires in COVID-19. Overall study: Acute-phase and convalescent COVID-19 samples originated in the United States, Italy and Spain. T cells, B-cell-depleted T cells, or PBMCs supplied cDNA or gDNA.

This receptor was obtained from a woman in her 70s with acute or convalescent COVID-19. Sequencing used peripheral blood.

Written as DNA, the CDR3 is TGTGCCAGCAGCGTAGCTACAGGGGGCATAGATACGCAGTATTTT. This codes for CASSVATGGIDTQYF. The chain recombines TRBV9 with TRBJ2-3; TRBD1 agrees at 9 bases. The length of the CDR3 is 15 residues. Germline lookup yields CDR1 SGDLS and CDR2 YYNGEE. The ends lost 0 bases at V and 5 bases at J; junction bases unmatched: 4.